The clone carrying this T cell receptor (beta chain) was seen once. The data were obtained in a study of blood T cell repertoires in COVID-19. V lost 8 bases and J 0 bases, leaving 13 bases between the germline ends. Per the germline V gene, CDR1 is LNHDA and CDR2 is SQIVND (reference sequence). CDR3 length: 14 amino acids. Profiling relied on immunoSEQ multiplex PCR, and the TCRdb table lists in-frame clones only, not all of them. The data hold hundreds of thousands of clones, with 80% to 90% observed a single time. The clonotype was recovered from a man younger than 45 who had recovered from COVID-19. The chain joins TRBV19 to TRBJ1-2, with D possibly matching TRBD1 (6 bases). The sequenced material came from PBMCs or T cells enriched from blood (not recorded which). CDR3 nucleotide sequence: TGTGCCAGTCTCCCGGGACATTCTAACTATGGCTACACCTTC. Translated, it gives CASLPGHSNYGYTF.